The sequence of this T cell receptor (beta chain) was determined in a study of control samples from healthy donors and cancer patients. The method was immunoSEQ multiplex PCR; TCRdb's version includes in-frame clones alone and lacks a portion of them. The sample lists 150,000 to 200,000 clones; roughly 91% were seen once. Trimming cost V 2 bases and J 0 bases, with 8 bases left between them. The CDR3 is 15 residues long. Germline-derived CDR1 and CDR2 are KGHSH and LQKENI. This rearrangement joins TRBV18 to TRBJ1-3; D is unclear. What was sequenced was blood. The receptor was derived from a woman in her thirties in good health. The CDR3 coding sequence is TGTGCCAGCTCACCAGCCATCTACTCTGGAAACACCATATATTTT. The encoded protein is CASSPAIYSGNTIYF.